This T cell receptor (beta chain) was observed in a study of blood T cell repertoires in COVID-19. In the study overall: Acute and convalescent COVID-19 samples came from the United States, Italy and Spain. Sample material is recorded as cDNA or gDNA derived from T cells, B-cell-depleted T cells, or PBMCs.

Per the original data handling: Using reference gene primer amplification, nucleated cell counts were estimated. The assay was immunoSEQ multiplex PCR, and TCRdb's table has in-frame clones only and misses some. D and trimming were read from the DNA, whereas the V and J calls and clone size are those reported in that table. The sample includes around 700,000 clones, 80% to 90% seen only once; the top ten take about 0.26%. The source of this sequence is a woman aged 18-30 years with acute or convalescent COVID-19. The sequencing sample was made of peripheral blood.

CDR3: CASSEAGEGVNYGYTF. As DNA, the CDR3 is TGTGCCAGCAGTGAAGCGGGGGAGGGGGTGAACTATGGCTACACCTTC. The gene calls are TRBV6-1 and TRBJ1-2, with D perhaps TRBD1 (6 bases). The CDR3 covers 16 residues. Germline CDR1 MNHNS, CDR2 SASEGT. Between the trimmed V and J ends, which lost 0 bases and 2 bases, there was a span of 13 bases.